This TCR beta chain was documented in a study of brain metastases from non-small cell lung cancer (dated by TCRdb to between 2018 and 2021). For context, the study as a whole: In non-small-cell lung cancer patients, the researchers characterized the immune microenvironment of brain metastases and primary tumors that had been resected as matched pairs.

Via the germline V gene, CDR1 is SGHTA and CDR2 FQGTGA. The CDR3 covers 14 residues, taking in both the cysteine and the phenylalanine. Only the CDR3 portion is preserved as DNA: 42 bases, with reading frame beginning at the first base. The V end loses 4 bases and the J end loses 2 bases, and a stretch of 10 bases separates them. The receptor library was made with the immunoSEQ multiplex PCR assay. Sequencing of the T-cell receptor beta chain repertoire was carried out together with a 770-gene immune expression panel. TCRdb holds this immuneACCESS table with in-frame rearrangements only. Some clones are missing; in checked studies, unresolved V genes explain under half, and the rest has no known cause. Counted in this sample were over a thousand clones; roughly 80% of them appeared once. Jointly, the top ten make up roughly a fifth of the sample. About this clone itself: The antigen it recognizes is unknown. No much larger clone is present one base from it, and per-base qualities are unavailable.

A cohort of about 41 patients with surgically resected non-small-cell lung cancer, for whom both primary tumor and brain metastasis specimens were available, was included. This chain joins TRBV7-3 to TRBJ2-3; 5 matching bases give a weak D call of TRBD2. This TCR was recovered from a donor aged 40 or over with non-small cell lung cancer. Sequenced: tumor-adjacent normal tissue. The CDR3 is CASSSQEDTDTQYF. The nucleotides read TGTGCCAGCAGCTCCCAGGAGGACACAGATACGCAGTATTTT.